The 29 T cell receptor beta chains below come from one sample, sequenced in a study of cytomegalovirus exposure and HLA in healthy donors. The PCR used 60 Vbeta and 13 Jbeta primers. Profiling relied on immunoSEQ multiplex PCR, and the TCRdb table lists in-frame clones only, not all of them. The data contain about 130,000 clones, 81% of them singletons. Sequenced: PBMCs. These receptors all stem from a woman aged 40-49 years in good health and CMV-seropositive.

This clone was seen a handful of times. The chain couples TRBV11-3 to TRBJ2-3; 7 nucleotides match TRBD2. Trimming cost V 3 bases and J 1 base; bases outside gene matches: 10. CDR3 length equals 17 residues. Per the germline V gene, CDR1 is SGHNT and CDR2 is YENEEA. CDR3 in amino acids: CASSFGEGFFRTDTQYF. DNA of the CDR3: TGTGCCAGCAGCTTTGGGGAGGGCTTTTTCCGCACAGATACGCAGTATTTT.

V and J are TRBV5-1 and TRBJ2-5; D gene uncertain. The CDR3 spans 13 residues. Trimming cost V 2 bases and J 2 bases, with 7 bases left between them. Germline CDR1 reads SGHRS; CDR2 reads YFSETQ. This CDR3 reads CASSFGQQETQYF. In DNA, the CDR3 is TGCGCCAGCAGCTTTGGGCAGCAAGAGACCCAGTACTTC.

This chain uses TRBV25-1 with TRBJ2-7; 11 bases fit TRBD2. The J segment lost 3 bases and the V segment lost 6 bases, leaving 4 bases of the junction unmatched. The germline V gene encodes CDR1 MGHDK and CDR2 SYGVNS. The CDR3 contains 14 residues. This CDR3 is CASSLTSGSYEQYF. CDR3 in DNA: TGTGCCAGCAGCCTCACTAGCGGGAGCTACGAGCAGTACTTC.

V usage is TRBV28 and J usage is TRBJ1-1, with TRBD1 as a possible D gene (6 bases). The length of the CDR3 is 14 residues. Trimming removed 2 bases at V and 4 bases at J, with 11 bases between. Per the germline V gene, CDR1 is MDHEN and CDR2 is SYDVKM. The CDR3 loop reads CASSLRGTGTEAFF. CDR3 nucleotides: TGTGCCAGCAGTTTAAGGGGGACGGGCACTGAAGCTTTCTTT.

J is TRBJ1-1 and V is TRBV4-3, with no clear D. Deletions cut 7 bases from V and 3 bases from J, with 6 bases between. CDR3 length equals 11 residues. Germline loops: CDR1 LGHNA, CDR2 YSLEER. The CDR3 here is CASMSDTEAFF. CDR3 coding DNA: TGCGCCAGCATGAGTGACACTGAAGCTTTCTTT.

The chain is built from TRBV6-6 and TRBJ2-7; weak D call: TRBD2 (6 bases). V was clipped by 10 bases and J by 3 bases, with 22 bases between them. Germline CDR1 MNHNY, CDR2 SVGAGI (reference sequence). The CDR3 runs to 15 residues. The chain's CDR3 is CATTPPGAPGYEQYF. CDR3 sequence (DNA): TGTGCCACCACGCCTCCGGGAGCCCCCGGCTACGAGCAGTACTTC.

A few counts support this clone. This chain connects TRBV29-1 to TRBJ2-2, with D perhaps TRBD2 (6 bases). The ends were cut back, 4 bases at V and 6 bases at J, with 15 bases in the middle. The CDR3 runs 14 residues. The germline gives CDR1 SQVTM, CDR2 ANQGSEA. The CDR3 DNA follows: TGCAGCGTTGGAGACGGGAGAGTGGCCGGGGAGCTGTTTTTT. Amino acids: CSVGDGRVAGELFF.

On this clone: The identical CDR3 is also encoded by other nucleotide sequences in the sample. This chain links TRBV10-3 with TRBJ2-7; the match to TRBD1 covers 9 bases. V was clipped by 11 bases and J by 1 base; unmatched bases: 12. The CDR3 has 15 residues. The germline CDR1 and CDR2 sequences are ENHRY and SYGVKD. The CDR3 reads CAVSNPGQGSYEQYF. The CDR3 coding sequence is TGTGCCGTTTCCAATCCGGGACAGGGTTCCTACGAGCAGTACTTC.

The chain has TRBV11-1 and TRBJ2-3, with 10 bases that match TRBD1. The germline V gene encodes CDR1 SGHAT and CDR2 FQDESV (reference sequence). V gave up 5 bases and J gave up 3 bases; unmatched junction bases: 5. The CDR3 consists of 15 residues. Here the CDR3 reads CASSPRDRGTDTQYF. In DNA, the CDR3 is TGTGCCAGCAGCCCCCGGGACAGGGGTACAGATACGCAGTATTTT.

This clone was seen once. CDR3 residues: CASSEARGLGGTEAFF. CDR3 coding DNA: TGTGCCAGCAGTGAAGCGCGGGGCCTAGGTGGGACTGAAGCTTTCTTT. V and J are TRBV2 and TRBJ1-1, with D maybe TRBD1 (5 bases). There are 16 residues in the CDR3. The V and J ends lost 0 bases and 5 bases respectively, with 16 bases between them. CDR1 and CDR2 from the germline V gene are SNHLY and FYNNEI.

The chain is built from TRBV30 and TRBJ2-2; perhaps TRBD1 as D (6 bases). Germline V gene data show CDR1 as GTSNPN and CDR2 as SVGIG (reference sequence). This CDR3 spans 15 amino acids. V was trimmed by 0 bases and J by 0 bases, leaving 8 bases between them. Here the CDR3 reads CAWSVGGTNTGELFF. In nucleotides, the CDR3 is TGTGCCTGGAGTGTAGGGGGTACGAACACCGGGGAGCTGTTTTTT.

The V call is TRBV5-6, the J call TRBJ2-7, with 7 bases matching TRBD2. The V gene end was trimmed by 3 bases and the J gene end by 0 bases; junction bases not matched to a gene: 9. Germline V lookup: CDR1 SGHDT, CDR2 YYEEEE. The CDR3 length is 16 residues. The CDR3 DNA reads TGTGCCAGCAGCTGGGGGGGAACTGCGAGCTCCTACGAGCAGTACTTC. This translates into CASSWGGTASSYEQYF.

The CDR3 region is CASSSPSPGTGINRANYGYTF. The CDR3 DNA reads TGCGCCAGCAGCTCACCAAGTCCCGGGACAGGGATCAATAGGGCTAACTATGGCTACACCTTC. This chain links TRBV5-1 with TRBJ1-2, with 9 bases aligning to TRBD1. The CDR3 totals 21 residues. The V gene end was trimmed by 3 bases and the J gene end by 0 bases; junction bases not matched to a gene: 21. CDR1 and CDR2 (germline): SGHRS, YFSETQ.

The chain links TRBV27 to TRBJ2-1, with 9 nucleotides matching TRBD2. Germline V gene sequence: CDR1 MNHEY, CDR2 SMNVEV (reference sequence). This CDR3 contains 12 residues. V trimming: 5 bases; J trimming: 9 bases; junction bases outside the gene matches: 2. The CDR3 DNA is TGTGCCAGCAGTCTAGCGGGACGTGAGCAGTTCTTC. This codes for CASSLAGREQFF.

This chain joins TRBV11-1 and TRBJ1-6, with a weak D call TRBD1 (6 bases). The CDR3 length is 16 residues. V was cut by 6 bases and J by 6 bases, with 18 bases left in between. CDR1 and CDR2 (germline): SGHAT, FQDESV (reference sequence). CDR3 sequence (DNA): TGTGCCAGCAGTGCTCTACACCAGGGGCGTAATTCACCCCTCCACTTT. Protein product: CASSALHQGRNSPLHF.

The gene calls are TRBV11-2 and TRBJ1-2, with a possible D match to TRBD1 (6 bases). The CDR3 is 14 residues long. V lost 3 bases and J lost 4, with 12 bases in between. Looked up from germline, CDR1 is SGHAT and CDR2 is FQNNGV. The CDR3, as DNA: TGTGCCAGCAGCTTCGGGGGGACATCCTATGGCTACACCTTC. It codes for CASSFGGTSYGYTF. The full variable domain, with the rest looked up from reference TRBV11-2 and TRBJ1-2, is EAGVAQSPRYKIIEKRQSVAFWCNPISGHATLYWYQQILGQGPKLLIQFQNNGVVDDSQLPKDRFSAERLKGVDSTLKIQPAKLEDSAVYLCASSFGGTSYGYTFGSGTRLTVV.

The chain is built from TRBV7-9 and TRBJ1-1; TRBD1 aligns across 7 bases. Germline V lookup: CDR1 SEHNR, CDR2 FQNEAQ (reference sequence). V was pared by 3 bases and J by 1 base, with 2 bases of the junction left unmatched. CDR3 length: 14 amino acids. The CDR3 bases are TGTGCCAGCAGCTTGCCAGGGGGGAACACTGAAGCTTTCTTT. This translates into CASSLPGGNTEAFF.

This clone was recorded once. The rearrangement joins TRBV6-1 to TRBJ1-2; possibly TRBD1 for D (6 bases). The length of the CDR3 is 13 residues. In germline, CDR1 is MNHNS, CDR2 SASEGT. Deletions cut 6 bases from V and 8 bases from J, with 16 bases between. DNA for the CDR3: TGTGCCAGCAGACAGGGTTTGGTGGGGGGCTACACCTTC. Its translation is CASRQGLVGGYTF.

V usage is TRBV2 and J usage is TRBJ1-1; D gene uncertain. The CDR3 runs to 13 residues. Germline assignment: CDR1 SNHLY and CDR2 FYNNEI. V was clipped by 6 bases and J by 6 bases, with 14 bases between them. CDR3 region: CASRVGGLAEAFF. CDR3 sequence (DNA): TGTGCCAGCAGGGTCGGAGGCCTGGCTGAAGCTTTCTTT.

This rearrangement joins TRBV10-2 to TRBJ2-7; 7 positions match TRBD1. This CDR3 contains 14 residues. Trimming removed 4 bases from V and 2 bases from J; junction bases left unmatched: 5. Germline-derived CDR1 and CDR2 are WSHSY and SAAADI. In nucleotides, the CDR3 is TGCGCCAGCAGTGGACAGGGTATCGCCTACGAGCAGTACTTC. This gives the protein CASSGQGIAYEQYF.

The chain couples TRBV19 to TRBJ1-3; unclear D gene. Germline values: CDR1 LNHDA, CDR2 SQIVND (reference sequence). CDR3 size: 12 residues. V was trimmed by 6 bases and J by 7 bases, leaving 10 bases between them. The CDR3 DNA follows: TGTGCCAGTAGCCCGCTACGGAACACCATATATTTT. Its protein is CASSPLRNTIYF.

The V call is TRBV7-2, the J call TRBJ1-1; the D is unclear. The CDR3 runs to 18 residues. The V end was cut by 6 bases, the J end by 1 base, with 24 bases between. Germline CDR1 SGHTA, CDR2 FQGNSA. The DNA for the CDR3 is TGTGCCAGCAGTTTTTCCCTTCCCACGGTTCGGAGGAACACTGAAGCTTTCTTT. Translating it yields CASSFSLPTVRRNTEAFF.

The chain joins TRBV4-1 to TRBJ1-2, with D possibly TRBD1 on 6 matching bases. The CDR3 spans 16 residues. CDR1 and CDR2 from the germline V gene are MGHRA and YSYEKL. Deletions cut 4 bases from V and 8 bases from J, with 23 bases between. DNA for the CDR3: TGCGCCAGCAGCCCCACCGGGGGGGCGCGCGTAAGAGGCTACACCTTC. Protein sequence: CASSPTGGARVRGYTF.

This clone was seen a few times. V is TRBV19 and J is TRBJ2-1; 9 bases align to TRBD2. The CDR3 totals 14 residues. V trimming: 3 bases; J trimming: 9 bases; junction bases outside the gene matches: 6. The germline CDR1 and CDR2 sequences are LNHDA and SQIVND (reference sequence). The CDR3 nucleotides are TGTGCCAGTAGTATGGCGGGGGGGCTAAGTGAGCAGTTCTTC. It encodes CASSMAGGLSEQFF.

The CDR3 protein is CASSRYGQGWTEAFF. The CDR3 DNA reads as TGTGCCAGCAGTCGATATGGACAGGGGTGGACTGAAGCTTTCTTT. This chain joins TRBV6-1 and TRBJ1-1, with 9 bases identical to TRBD1. The CDR3 is 15 residues long. Trimming at V came to 5 bases and at J to 5 bases, leaving 9 bases not matched to a gene. Germline CDR1 reads MNHNS; CDR2 reads SASEGT.

The chain has TRBV6-1 and TRBJ2-7; a weak D match, TRBD1 (5 bases). Germline values: CDR1 MNHNS, CDR2 SASEGT. There are 14 residues in the CDR3. V shed 4 bases and J shed 3 bases, with 13 bases lying between them. CDR3 coding DNA: TGTGCCAGCAGTGGAAAGACAGATAACTACGAGCAGTACTTC. Translating it yields CASSGKTDNYEQYF.

J is TRBJ2-7 and V is TRBV4-1, with 10 positions matching TRBD1. This CDR3 is 16 amino acids long. Germline V lookup: CDR1 MGHRA, CDR2 YSYEKL. V lost 0 bases, J lost 5 bases, and 7 bases stayed unmatched. DNA of the CDR3: TGCGCCAGCAGCCAAGAGAACCGACAGGGGGCCGACGAGCAGTACTTC. Translation gives CASSQENRQGADEQYF.

Note on this clone: The germline gene is not matched at one end of the junction; a read error may be the cause. This chain uses TRBV7-7 with TRBJ2-3; 8 bases are shared with TRBD2. The CDR3 is 15 residues long. From germline, CDR1 is SSHAT and CDR2 FNYEAQ (reference sequence). This chain's CDR3 is CASSSGTRGTDTQYF. CDR3 nucleotides: TGTGCTAGCAGCTCTGGGACTAGGGGCACAGATACGCAGTATTTT.

CDR3 amino acids: CSAAGEGEQYF. The CDR3 DNA follows: TGCAGTGCCGCGGGGGAGGGCGAGCAGTACTTC. The genes are TRBV20-1 and TRBJ2-7, with 7 nucleotides matching TRBD2. This CDR3 comprises 11 residues. Germline CDR1 is DFQATT and CDR2 is SNEGSKA (reference sequence). After removal of 6 bases from V and 6 bases from J, the junction contained 5 bases not matched to a gene.